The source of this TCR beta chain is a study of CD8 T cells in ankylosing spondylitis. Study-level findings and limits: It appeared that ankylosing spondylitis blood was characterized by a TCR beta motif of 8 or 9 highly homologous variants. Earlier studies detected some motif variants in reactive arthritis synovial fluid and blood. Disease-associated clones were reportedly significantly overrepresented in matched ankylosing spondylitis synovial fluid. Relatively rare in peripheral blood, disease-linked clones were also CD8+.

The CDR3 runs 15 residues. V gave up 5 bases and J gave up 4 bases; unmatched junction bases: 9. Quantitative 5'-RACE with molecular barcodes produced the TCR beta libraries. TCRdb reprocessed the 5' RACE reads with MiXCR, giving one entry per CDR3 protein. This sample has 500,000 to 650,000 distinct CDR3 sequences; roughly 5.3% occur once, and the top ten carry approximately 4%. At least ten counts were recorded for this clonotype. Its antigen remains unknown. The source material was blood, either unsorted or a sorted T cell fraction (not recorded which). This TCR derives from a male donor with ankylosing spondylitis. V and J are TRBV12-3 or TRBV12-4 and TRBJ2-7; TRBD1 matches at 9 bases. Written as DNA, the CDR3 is TGTGCCAGCAGTCCCACGGGACAGGGTGGATACGAGCAGTACTTC. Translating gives CASSPTGQGGYEQYF.